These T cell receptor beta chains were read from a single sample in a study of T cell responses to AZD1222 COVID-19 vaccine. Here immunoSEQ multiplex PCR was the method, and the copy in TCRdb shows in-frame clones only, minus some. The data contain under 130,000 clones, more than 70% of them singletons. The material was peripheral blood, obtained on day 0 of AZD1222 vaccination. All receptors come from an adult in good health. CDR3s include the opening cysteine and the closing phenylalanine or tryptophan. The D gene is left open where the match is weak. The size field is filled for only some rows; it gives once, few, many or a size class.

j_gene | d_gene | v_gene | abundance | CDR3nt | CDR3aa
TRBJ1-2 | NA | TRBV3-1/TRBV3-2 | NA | TGTGCCAGCAGCCAAGATTCCAGGGCCTATGGCTACACCTTC | CASSQDSRAYGYTF
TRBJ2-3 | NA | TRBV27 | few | TGTGCCAGCAGCACCTATGGGAAGGTTACGCAGTATTTT | CASSTYGKVTQYF
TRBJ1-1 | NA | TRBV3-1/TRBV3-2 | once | TGTGCCAGCAGCCCTGGGACAACTAGCACTGAAGCTTTCTTT | CASSPGTTSTEAFF
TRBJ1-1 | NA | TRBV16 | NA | TGTGCCAGCAGCCTATCAGCGAACACTGAAGCTTTCTTT | CASSLSANTEAFF
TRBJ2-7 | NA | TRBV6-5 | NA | TGTGCCAGCAAATCCGGGGGTTTAAACGAGCAGTACTTC | CASKSGGLNEQYF
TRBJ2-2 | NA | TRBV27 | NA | TGTGCCAGCAGTTCCGGAGGATTGAGCACCGGGGAGCTGTTTTTT | CASSSGGLSTGELFF
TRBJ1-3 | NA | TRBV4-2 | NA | TGTGCCAGCAGCCAAGGGGGGGGCGGGATCTCTGGAAACACCATATATTTT | CASSQGGGGISGNTIYF
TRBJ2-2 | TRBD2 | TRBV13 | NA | TGTGCCAGCAGCCCGCCTATACTAGCGGGAGCACAAATCACCGGGGAGCTGTTTTTT | CASSPPILAGAQITGELFF
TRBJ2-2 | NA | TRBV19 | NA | TGTGCCAGCCACTTGGGGGGAGTTGGGACCGGGGAGCTGTTTTTT | CASHLGGVGTGELFF
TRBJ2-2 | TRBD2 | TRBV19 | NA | TGTGCCAGTAGTAGCTGGACTAGCGGACTTGCGAACACCGGGGAGCTGTTTTTT | CASSSWTSGLANTGELFF
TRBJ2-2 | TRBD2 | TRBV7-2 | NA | TGTGCCTCACGACTAGCGGGAGACACCGGGGAGCTGTTTTTT | CASRLAGDTGELFF
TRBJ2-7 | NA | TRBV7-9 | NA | TGTGCCAGCAGCGCAACCTACGAGCAGTACTTC | CASSATYEQYF
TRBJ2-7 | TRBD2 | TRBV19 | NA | TGTGCCAGTAGTCGACTAGCGGGAGGATACGAGCAGTACTTC | CASSRLAGGYEQYF
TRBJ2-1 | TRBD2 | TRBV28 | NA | TGTGCCAGCACCCTCGGGACTAGCACCTACAATGAGCAGTTCTTC | CASTLGTSTYNEQFF
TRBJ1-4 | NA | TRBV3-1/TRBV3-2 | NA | TGTGCCAGCAGCCAAGTGTTTCGGGGGTTTCTGAATGAAAAACTGTTTTTT | CASSQVFRGFLNEKLFF
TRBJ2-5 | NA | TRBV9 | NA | TGTGCCAGCAGCGCTCGACTTTACCAAGAGACCCAGTACTTC | CASSARLYQETQYF
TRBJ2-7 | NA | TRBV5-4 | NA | TGTGCCAGCAGCTTGGGGGGTGGGAGATTCTACGAGCAGTACTTC | CASSLGGGRFYEQYF
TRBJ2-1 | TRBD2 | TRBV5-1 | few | TGCGCCAGCAGCAGTGAGCCAGCGGGAGGATTGTACAATGAGCAGTTCTTC | CASSSEPAGGLYNEQFF
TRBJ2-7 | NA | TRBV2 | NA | TGTGCCAGCAGTGAATTCGACAGACCGACCTACGAGCAGTACTTC | CASSEFDRPTYEQYF
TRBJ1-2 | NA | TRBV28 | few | TGTGCCAGCAGGGGGGACGGGGGCTACACCTTC | CASRGDGGYTF
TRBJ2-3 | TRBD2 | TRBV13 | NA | TGTGCCAGCAGCCCTAGCGGTTTACGCACAGATACGCAGTATTTT | CASSPSGLRTDTQYF
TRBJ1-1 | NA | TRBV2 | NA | TGTGCCAGCAGTACGTGGCAGAACACTGAAGCTTTCTTT | CASSTWQNTEAFF